This TCR beta chain was identified during a study of blood T cell repertoires in COVID-19. Across the whole study: The study drew acute and convalescent COVID-19 samples from the United States, Italy and Spain. T cells, B-cell-depleted T cells, or PBMCs provided the cDNA or gDNA that served as material.

Authors' data handling: By means of reference gene primer amplification, nucleated cell counts were estimated. This table comes from immunoSEQ multiplex PCR, and its TCRdb copy is limited to in-frame clones, with some not included. D and trimming come from the DNA, and the V and J calls and clone size come from that table. The sample shows 110,000 to 150,000 clones, approximately 80% of them seen only once. CDR3 length: 13 amino acids. Sequenced input: peripheral blood. The rearrangement uses TRBV21-1 and TRBJ1-1. TRBV21-1 is a pseudogene. The TCR was taken from a woman in her forties or fifties with acute or convalescent COVID-19. The CDR3 sequence: CASSLLGGTEAFF. The CDR3 region has the DNA TGTGCCAGCAGCTTGCTGGGGGGCACTGAAGCTTTCTTT.